This T cell receptor beta chain was profiled in a study of T cell responses to AZD1222 COVID-19 vaccine. Study-wide points: Clonal diversity was possibly underestimated, and white British individuals and females predominated among donors.

As to this clone: Its antigen is not identified.

TCRdb keeps only in-frame clones here, not all; method: immunoSEQ multiplex PCR. The sample lists 100,000 or so clones, over 75% occurring once. The source material was peripheral blood, sampled on day 0 of AZD1222 vaccination. The sequence was collected from an adult in good health.

The CDR3 DNA sequence: TGCGCCAGCAGCCAAGCTCTTTCTCGCGGGACCCCGGACACGCAGTATTTT. Its protein is CASSQALSRGTPDTQYF. V usage is TRBV4-1 and J usage is TRBJ2-3; the D gene is possibly TRBD2 (6 bases). The V gene lost 1 base and the J gene lost 9 bases, with 23 bases spanning the gap. The CDR3 spans 17 residues. Germline V gene sequence: CDR1 MGHRA, CDR2 YSYEKL.